Detailed here is one T cell receptor beta chain. Its antigen is unknown. Base qualities are not recorded, but no much larger clone differs from it by a single base. In total, around 600 healthy bone marrow donors made up the cohort. All cohort members were sampled while nominally healthy, although unrecorded immune exposures were likely present. The donor tested CMV seronegative and was one of the 352 seronegative cohort members. A peripheral blood sample was collected from each donor, and TCR beta sequencing was performed on peripheral blood mononuclear cells. The Qiagen DNeasy Blood Extraction Kit was used to extract genomic DNA from the blood cell samples. V is clipped by 6 bases and J by 4 bases, and the sequence between their germline boundaries is 16 bases long. From the cysteine through the phenylalanine, the CDR3 covers 15 amino acids. The retained sequence is limited to the CDR3, 45 bases, with the frame set at the first base. From a lookup of the germline V gene, CDR1 and CDR2 are ENHRY and SYGVKD.

Libraries were constructed by the immunoSEQ multiplex PCR assay. For the multiplex PCR, a mixture combining 60 forward primers for TCR Vbeta segments and 13 reverse primers for TCR Jbeta segments was used. The CDR3 region of rearranged TCR beta genes was amplified from genomic DNA with a multiplex PCR assay. The amplified TCR beta libraries were sequenced on the Illumina HiSeq System as 87-base-pair reads. The authors processed their data as follows. Across the 670 or so repertoires, a later analysis counted tens of millions of unique TCR beta chains, around 10 million of which were shared by at least two donors. To remove PCR and sequencing errors, raw reads were error-corrected and collapsed into unique sequences using a nearest-neighbor algorithm that merged closely related sequences. CDR3 sequences were aligned to IMGT reference sequences to assign V, D and J gene segments. For a sequence to be retained, a match of at least six nucleotides to both a V gene segment and a J gene segment was required. A rearrangement counted as productive if the CDR3 had no stop codons and remained in frame with V and J, and every other rearrangement counted as non-productive. Following IMGT convention, CDR3 was defined as the stretch from the second conserved V-encoded cysteine to the conserved J-encoded phenylalanine. In an earlier analysis of 587 of the donors, sequences lacking an unambiguous match to a single V gene segment were excluded. In an earlier analysis of 587 of the donors, V segments were called functional above 56.7% productive rearrangements and were called segregating when the between-donor standard deviation exceeded 5%. A statistical classification framework was built for diagnosing cytomegalovirus status from the catalog of TCR beta chain sequences. A later analysis assigned V and J genes by comparing TCR nucleotide sequences with IMGT/GENE-DB human TR gene sequences. In a later analysis, CDR3 sequences and most-parsimonious VDJ recombination scenarios were assigned using the TCRdist pipeline. A later analysis defined each TCR beta chain by its CDR3 amino acid sequence plus V-gene family, and excluded reads lacking a unique V-gene family. In a later analysis, nearly 600 highly shared, low-generation-probability nucleotide sequences were removed to address suspected cross-contamination and a sequencing artifact. In a later analysis, a clonal expansion index was calculated for each public chain from normalized within-repertoire ranks of inferred template counts. Generation probabilities in a later analysis came from a VDJ recombination model fitted to out-of-frame rearrangements, and those results were checked against IGoR. In a later analysis, TCR-TCR, TCR-HLA and TCR-CMV co-occurrence was scored with hypergeometric tests, and a repertoire-size bias correction was applied to TCR pairs. False discovery rates were estimated in a later analysis by permuting HLA or CMV assignments 20 times. In a later analysis, co-occurring TCRs were grouped using DBSCAN, and TCRdist sequence similarity was added for clustering within HLA-allele-positive subsets. Repertoires with fewer than 30,000 or more than 120,000 public chains, plus five repertoires with anomalous nucleotide sharing, were excluded from co-occurrence clustering. Not all clones reach the TCRdb copy of this immuneACCESS table, which keeps in-frame sequences only. Checked studies attribute under half of the gap to unresolved V genes and leave the rest unexplained. V and J calls and clone size are those listed in that table; D and trimming were worked out from the DNA. This sample comprises about 160,000 clones, 84% of them detected only once. 1.9% of the sample comes from the top ten.

The data are from a study of cytomegalovirus exposure and HLA in healthy donors (dated by TCRdb to the late 2010s). Study-wide context: According to an earlier analysis of around 600 of the donors, 150 million to 200 million T cells yielded 90 million to 130 million unique TCR beta sequences and less than 300 Gb of sequence data. An early release that covered roughly 600 HLA-typed donors contained around 330 gigabases of sequencing data and 75 million to 100 million unique TCR sequences. Of the 398 genotyped donors, over 80% were placed in the genetic ancestry cluster associated with self-reported Caucasian donors. The study aimed to test whether cataloging public T cell receptors could reveal signatures of past pathogen exposure. The T cell repertoires of about 700 subjects were profiled by immunosequencing and related to cytomegalovirus serostatus. Besides the first cohort of approximately 710 subjects, a separate validation cohort made up of 120 or so different subjects was used. To predict cytomegalovirus infection status, the study combined high-throughput TCR immunosequencing, statistical association of individual TCRs with disease status, and machine learning. A later analysis re-analyzed previously published TCR beta repertoires from 660 or so donors and added high-resolution HLA genotyping to study TCR occurrence patterns. The later analysis used no new phenotypic data to find candidate immune exposures, relying instead on TCR beta sequences and their occurrence across donors. An earlier analysis of 587 of the donors applied high-throughput TCR beta sequencing to assess whether each TCR beta V gene segment acted as functional or pseudogenic. Alongside the repertoire data, information on donor age, sex, ethnicity and CMV serostatus was compiled. A later genetic analysis used genome-wide SNP genotypes for about 60% of the roughly 700 donors, treating that subset as a discovery cohort. All discovery cohort repertoires had been generated using a single sequencing platform. Class I and class II HLA loci were covered by the typing at four-digit resolution. The number of typed donors differed by locus: about 620-630 for A, B, C, DRB1 and DQB1; approximately 530 for DQA1; roughly 600 for DPA1; and around 490 for DPB1. Because of strong linkage in the cohort, four to six DR-DQ haplotypes were treated as single units for association and clustering. Among over 350 genotyped donors of the cohort, an average of roughly 240,000 unique TCR beta nucleotide sequences were sequenced per donor, about a sixth of them non-productive. Results the study describes overall, beyond this receptor: The study listed 150 to 200 TCR beta chains as associated with cytomegalovirus. Several of the top co-occurrence clusters appeared to be linked to parvovirus B19, influenza, CMV and Epstein-Barr virus, according to a later analysis. CMV serostatus was the only immune exposure information available for the cohort. Linkage disequilibrium might explain the correlated functional status among segregating V segments, but an unknown experimental factor could not be excluded. In this cohort, only TCR beta chains were sequenced, and detectable features were limited by the absence of alpha or paired-chain data. The earlier analysis of 587 of the donors excluded 15 to 20 rarely observed V segments, including chromosome 9 orphons, because counts were too low. The authors suggested that the approach could potentially be generalized to other disease states and immunological phenotypes. A later analysis found that HLA-associated TCR beta chains were more clonally expanded and had lower generation probabilities than equally common non-associated chains. A few of the identified cytomegalovirus-associated TCR beta chains were confirmed in vitro to be specific for cytomegalovirus antigens. The presence/absence analyses assumed that sequencing depth was roughly uniform across donors, and that assumption may not be true. According to a later analysis, TCR association rates differed among HLA loci, with DRB1 alleles showing the most associated TCRs and HLA-C alleles showing the fewest. A further reported finding was that TCR beta sequences accurately predicted the HLA-A and HLA-B alleles for most subjects in the first cohort. In both the original and validation cohorts, the classifier was reported to diagnose cytomegalovirus status with high specificity and sensitivity. According to a later analysis, most CMV-associated TCR beta chains appeared to be HLA-restricted, and the HLA associations seemed to be driven largely by CMV exposure. Because HLA typing was missing for some donors at each locus, association tests included only the typed subset. An earlier analysis of around 600 of the donors showed that most TCR beta V segments appeared in productive rearrangements either about 90% or about 30% of the time, which broadly matched IMGT annotations. A later analysis associated about 16,000 TCR beta sequences with specific HLA alleles at a false discovery rate of 0.05. An association between a missense DCLRE1C variant and V-gene and J-gene trimming of TCR beta chains was found in a later genetic analysis and replicated in an independent cohort. Compared with the roughly 700-donor mean, donors in an Asian-associated ancestry cluster had fewer N-insertions in productive TCRs, according to a later genetic analysis. Some IMGT-functional V segments, including TRBV6-2 and TRBV6-3, could not be told apart with the 87-base-pair reads, so those segments were excluded. While some public TCRs were present in many individuals, most TCR sequences turned up only very rarely across donors. When HLA alleles, especially DR and DQ, strongly co-occurred, TCR associations were difficult to assign to individual alleles. A cluster of highly shared sequence variants was judged likely to represent a technical artifact of the sequencing pipeline.

The chain joins TRBV10-3 to TRBJ2-1; TRBD1 might be the D gene, on 6 matching bases. The sequence derives from a man between 18 and 35 years old in good health and CMV-seronegative. The sample taken for sequencing was PBMCs. CDR3 reads: CAISPPGTRYNEQFF. DNA sequence: TGTGCCATCAGCCCCCCCGGGACAAGATACAATGAGCAGTTCTTC.